These 7 T cell receptor beta chains were all obtained from the same sample, sequenced in a study of T cell responses to AZD1222 COVID-19 vaccine. Assay used: immunoSEQ multiplex PCR; TCRdb lists only in-frame clones, some missing. The table lists roughly 200,000 clones, 80% to 95% of them singletons. The material sequenced was peripheral blood, taken 28 days after the second AZD1222 dose. All receptors come from an adult who received the AZD1222 COVID-19 vaccine.

In this sample, this clone turned up once. The chain combines TRBV4-1 with TRBJ2-1; 7 nucleotides align to TRBD1. With V trimmed by 1 base and J by 13 bases, 10 bases remained unmatched. The length of the CDR3 is 14 residues. CDR1 and CDR2 from the germline V gene are MGHRA and YSYEKL. The CDR3 DNA reads as TGCGCCAGCAGCCAAGTCCGACAGGGTATGGTCCAGTTCTTC. Translating it yields CASSQVRQGMVQFF.

The chain links TRBV7-9 to TRBJ2-5; D is undetermined. Germline V CDR1 and CDR2: SEHNR, FQNEAQ (reference sequence). Trimming removed 0 bases at V and 2 bases at J, with 7 bases between. CDR3 size: 14 residues. The CDR3 region is CASSLAGSQETQYF. CDR3 nucleotide sequence: TGTGCCAGCAGCTTAGCGGGGTCTCAAGAGACCCAGTACTTC.

This chain joins TRBV5-1 and TRBJ2-7; TRBD1 aligns across 10 bases. Germline V gene data show CDR1 as SGHRS and CDR2 as YFSETQ. The CDR3 consists of 15 residues. The V gene end was trimmed by 1 base and the J gene end by 1 base; junction bases not matched to a gene: 2. The CDR3 is CASSLRTGGSYEQYF. As DNA, the CDR3 is TGCGCCAGCAGCTTGAGGACAGGGGGATCCTACGAGCAGTACTTC.

The rearrangement links TRBV18 to TRBJ2-4, with D unresolved. From germline, CDR1 is KGHSH and CDR2 LQKENI. V was shortened by 3 bases and J by 6 bases, with 15 bases between the two germline ends. The CDR3 spans 15 residues. This CDR3 reads CASSPLPLAGNIQYF. The CDR3 nucleotides read TGTGCCAGCTCACCTCTCCCCCTGGCCGGAAACATTCAGTACTTC. The whole variable domain, filled in from reference TRBV18 and TRBJ2-4, reads NAGVMQNPRHLVRRRGQEARLRCSPMKGHSHVYWYRQLPEEGLKFMVYLQKENIIDESGMPKERFSAEFPKEGPSILRIQQVVRGDSAAYFCASSPLPLAGNIQYFGAGTRLSVL.

The chain links TRBV19 to TRBJ1-5, with D unresolved. Trimming pared 7 bases from V and 6 bases from J, leaving 19 bases between. Germline V gene sequence: CDR1 LNHDA, CDR2 SQIVND (reference sequence). The CDR3 has 15 residues. The CDR3 nucleotides are TGTGCCAGTAAGAAAACGAACACGTTTTCTCAGCCCCAGCATTTT. Translated, it gives CASKKTNTFSQPQHF.

The chain links TRBV4-2 to TRBJ1-3; D gene ambiguous. The ends were cut back, 0 bases at V and 0 bases at J, with 9 bases in the middle. CDR1 and CDR2 (germline): LGHNA, YNFKEQ. The CDR3 runs 16 residues. This chain's CDR3 is CASSQDFGTSGNTIYF. In DNA, the CDR3 is TGTGCCAGCAGCCAAGATTTCGGCACCTCTGGAAACACCATATATTTT.

The V gene is TRBV6-5, the J gene TRBJ1-6; weak D call: TRBD1 (6 bases). Germline CDR1 and CDR2: MNHEY and SVGAGI. Between the trimmed V and J ends, which lost 4 bases and 7 bases, there was a span of 14 bases. The CDR3 is 15 amino acids. The CDR3 bases are TGTGCCAGCAGTTTAGGACAGTCCCCGAATTCACCCCTCCACTTT. Its protein product is CASSLGQSPNSPLHF.